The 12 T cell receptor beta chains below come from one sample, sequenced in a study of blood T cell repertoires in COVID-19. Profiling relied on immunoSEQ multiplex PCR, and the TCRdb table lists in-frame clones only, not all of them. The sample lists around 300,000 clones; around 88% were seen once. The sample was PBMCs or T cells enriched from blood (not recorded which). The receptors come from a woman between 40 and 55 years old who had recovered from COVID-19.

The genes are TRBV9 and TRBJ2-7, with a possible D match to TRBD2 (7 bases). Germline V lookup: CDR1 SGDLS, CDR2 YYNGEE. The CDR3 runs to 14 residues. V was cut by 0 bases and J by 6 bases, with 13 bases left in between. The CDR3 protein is CASSVDWGGREQYF. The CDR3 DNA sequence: TGTGCCAGCAGCGTAGACTGGGGGGGGCGCGAGCAGTACTTC.

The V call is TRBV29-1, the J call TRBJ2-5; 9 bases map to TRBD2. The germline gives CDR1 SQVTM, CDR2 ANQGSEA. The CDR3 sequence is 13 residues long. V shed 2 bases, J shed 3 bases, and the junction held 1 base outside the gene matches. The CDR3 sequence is CSVERLAEETQYF. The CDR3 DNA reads TGCAGCGTTGAAAGACTAGCGGAAGAGACCCAGTACTTC.

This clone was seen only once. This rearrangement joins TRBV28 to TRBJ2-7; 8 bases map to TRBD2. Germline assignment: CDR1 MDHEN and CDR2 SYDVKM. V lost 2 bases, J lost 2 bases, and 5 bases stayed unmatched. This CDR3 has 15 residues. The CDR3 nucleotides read TGTGCCAGCAGTTTAAGATTGGGACTAGCCTACGAGCAGTACTTC. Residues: CASSLRLGLAYEQYF.

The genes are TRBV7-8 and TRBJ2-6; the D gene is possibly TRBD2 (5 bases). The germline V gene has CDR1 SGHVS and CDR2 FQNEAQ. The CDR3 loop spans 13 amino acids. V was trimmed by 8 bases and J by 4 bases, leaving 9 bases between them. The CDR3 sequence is CASCRGGANVLTF. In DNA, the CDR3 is TGTGCCAGCTGCCGCGGGGGGGCCAACGTCCTGACTTTC.

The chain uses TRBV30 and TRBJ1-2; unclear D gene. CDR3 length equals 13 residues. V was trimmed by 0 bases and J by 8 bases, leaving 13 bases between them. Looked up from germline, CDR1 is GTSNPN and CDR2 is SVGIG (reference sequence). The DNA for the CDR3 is TGTGCCTGGAGTGTATCGGGTATTCGCGGCTACACCTTC. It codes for CAWSVSGIRGYTF.

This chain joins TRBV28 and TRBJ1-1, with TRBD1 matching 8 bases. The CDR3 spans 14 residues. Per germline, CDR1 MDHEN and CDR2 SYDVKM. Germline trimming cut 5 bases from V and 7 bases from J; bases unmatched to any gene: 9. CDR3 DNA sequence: TGTGCCAGCAGTCTGATCGACAGGGGCAATGAAGCTTTCTTT. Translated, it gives CASSLIDRGNEAFF.

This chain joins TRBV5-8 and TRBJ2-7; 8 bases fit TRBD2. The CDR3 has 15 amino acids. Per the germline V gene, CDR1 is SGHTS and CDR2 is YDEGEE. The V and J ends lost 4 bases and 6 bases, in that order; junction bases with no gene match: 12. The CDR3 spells CASSTLSGGTREQYF. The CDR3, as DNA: TGTGCCAGCAGCACGCTGTCGGGAGGGACTCGCGAGCAGTACTTC.

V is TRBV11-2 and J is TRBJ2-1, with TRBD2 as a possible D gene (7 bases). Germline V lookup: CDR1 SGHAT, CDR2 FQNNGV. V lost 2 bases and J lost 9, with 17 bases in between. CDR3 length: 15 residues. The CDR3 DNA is TGTGCCAGCAGCTTACGCGGCGGAGGGGGGGGTGAGCAGTTCTTC. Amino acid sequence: CASSLRGGGGGEQFF.

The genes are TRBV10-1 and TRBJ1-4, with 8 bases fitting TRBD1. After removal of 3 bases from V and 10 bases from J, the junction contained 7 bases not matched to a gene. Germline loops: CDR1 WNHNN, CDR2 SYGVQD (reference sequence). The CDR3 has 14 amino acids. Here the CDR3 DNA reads TGCGCCAGCAGTGATGGGCAGGGGGCCGGAAAACTGTTTTTT. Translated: CASSDGQGAGKLFF.

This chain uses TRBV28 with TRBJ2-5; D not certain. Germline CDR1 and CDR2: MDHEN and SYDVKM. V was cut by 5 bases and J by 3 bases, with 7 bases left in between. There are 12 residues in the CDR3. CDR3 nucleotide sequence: TGTGCCAGCAGTCCGTCTAAAGAGACCCAGTACTTC. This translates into CASSPSKETQYF.

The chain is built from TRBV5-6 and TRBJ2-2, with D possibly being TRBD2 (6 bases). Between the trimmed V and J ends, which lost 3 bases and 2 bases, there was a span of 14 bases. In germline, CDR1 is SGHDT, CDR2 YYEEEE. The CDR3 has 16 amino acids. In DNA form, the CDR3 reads TGTGCCAGCAGCTCAAAAACCGGGGGTAACACCGGGGAGCTGTTTTTT. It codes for CASSSKTGGNTGELFF. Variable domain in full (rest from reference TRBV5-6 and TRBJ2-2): DAGVTQSPTHLIKTRGQQVTLRCSPKSGHDTVSWYQQALGQGPQFIFQYYEEEERQRGNFPDRFSGHQFPNYSSELNVNALLLGDSALYLCASSSKTGGNTGELFFGEGSRLTVL.

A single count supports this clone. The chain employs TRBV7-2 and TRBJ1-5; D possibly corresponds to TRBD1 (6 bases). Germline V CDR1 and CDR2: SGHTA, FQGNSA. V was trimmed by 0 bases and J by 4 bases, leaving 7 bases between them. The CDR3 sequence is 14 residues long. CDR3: CASSLAGTNQPQHF. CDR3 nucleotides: TGTGCCAGCAGCTTAGCGGGGACAAATCAGCCCCAGCATTTT.